Shown below are 8 T cell receptor beta chains from a single sample sequenced in a study of beta chain features in type 1 diabetes. Study-wide results and limits: There was a moderate but significant shortening of TCRB CDR3s in all four CD4+ subsets of Type 1 diabetes patients.

As every portion of the isolated RNA was reverse transcribed, the sequencing read expressed TCRB transcripts. This table comes from immunoSEQ multiplex PCR, and its TCRdb copy is limited to in-frame clones, with some not included. The table includes hundreds of thousands of clones, 13% detected once. These receptors have no identified antigens. The sample comprised naive CD4+ T cells from blood. These TCRs come from a man between 18 and 35 years old with type 1 diabetes.

This clone came up a few times. One end of the junction does not line up with germline, which may come from a read error. V is TRBV10-3 and J is TRBJ1-1; the D is unclear. Germline V gene data show CDR1 as ENHRY and CDR2 as SYGVKD. The CDR3 is 10 residues long. Written as DNA, the CDR3 is TGTGCCATCCTTGTGTCACGGGGTTGCTTT. Protein product: CAILVSRGCF.

This rearrangement joins TRBV30 to TRBJ1-2; D is perhaps TRBD1 (6 bases). The CDR3 spans 12 residues. Trimming cost V 0 bases and J 8 bases, with 10 bases left between them. CDR1 is GTSNPN, CDR2 SVGIG, per germline (reference sequence). The CDR3 sequence: CAWSVPGVGYTF. The CDR3 DNA follows: TGTGCCTGGAGTGTACCAGGGGTCGGCTACACCTTC.

The CDR3 DNA reads as TGTGCCATCAGTCCAGCGGGGGAGCGGGCCGGGGAGCTGTTTTTT. Translated, it gives CAISPAGERAGELFF. This chain connects TRBV10-3 to TRBJ2-2; 8 bases are shared with TRBD2. This CDR3 is built from 15 residues. The trim removed 5 bases at V and 6 bases at J, leaving 8 bases unmatched. CDR1 ENHRY and CDR2 SYGVKD come from the germline V gene.

This clone has just a few counts. This chain joins TRBV7-9 and TRBJ2-1; possible D gene TRBD1, 6 bases. Germline V gene lookup returns CDR1 SEHNR and CDR2 FQNEAQ (reference sequence). This CDR3 is 15 amino acids long. The ends were cut back, 5 bases at V and 0 bases at J, with 11 bases in the middle. The CDR3 nucleotides are TGTGCCAGCAGCGTAGGGGGTAGCTCCTACAATGAGCAGTTCTTC. This codes for CASSVGGSSYNEQFF.

This clone was seen a handful of times. The rearrangement links TRBV30 to TRBJ2-1; 8 positions agree with TRBD2. V dropped 3 bases and J dropped 3; count of bases not matched to a gene: 13. There are 17 residues in the CDR3. Germline V gene data show CDR1 as GTSNPN and CDR2 as SVGIG (reference sequence). CDR3 protein: CAWSVRRGGVGYNEQFF. DNA for the CDR3: TGTGCCTGGAGCGTTCGTCGGGGGGGAGTGGGCTACAATGAGCAGTTCTTC. Looking up the rest from reference TRBV30 and TRBJ2-1 gives the full variable domain: SQTIHQWPATLVQPVGSPLSLECTVEGTSNPNLYWYRQAAGRGLQLLFYSVGIGQISSEVPQNLSASRPQDRQFILSSKKLLLSDSGFYLCAWSVRRGGVGYNEQFFGPGTRLTVL.

This sequence joins TRBV25-1 and TRBJ2-5, with unresolved D. V lost 4 bases and J 1 base, leaving 10 bases between the germline ends. This CDR3 region has 14 residues. Germline-derived CDR1 and CDR2 are MGHDK and SYGVNS. The CDR3 sequence: CASSAPTSQETQYF. In DNA form, the CDR3 reads TGTGCCAGCAGTGCCCCCACAAGCCAAGAGACCCAGTACTTC. The variable domain in full, completed from reference TRBV25-1 and TRBJ2-5, reads EADIYQTPRYLVIGTGKKITLECSQTMGHDKMYWYQQDPGMELHLIHYSYGVNSTEKGDLSSESTVSRIRTEHFPLTLESARPSHTSQYLCASSAPTSQETQYFGPGTRLLVL.

The V gene is TRBV10-3, the J gene TRBJ1-5; no clear D gene. Germline V gene data show CDR1 as ENHRY and CDR2 as SYGVKD. The CDR3 extends over 12 amino acids. V dropped 4 bases and J dropped 7 bases, with 8 bases sitting between them. This CDR3 is CAISVPGQPQHF. CDR3 nucleotide sequence: TGTGCCATCAGTGTCCCGGGACAGCCCCAGCATTTT.

The genes are TRBV14 and TRBJ1-2, with D perhaps TRBD1 (6 bases). CDR3 size: 15 residues. The germline V gene encodes CDR1 SGHDN and CDR2 FVKESK. The ends were cut back, 5 bases at V and 6 bases at J, with 19 bases in the middle. The CDR3 loop is CASSEISGAGDGYTF. CDR3 bases: TGTGCCAGCAGCGAGATTTCAGGGGCCGGCGATGGCTACACCTTC.